The 14 T cell receptor beta chains listed next were all sequenced from one sample in a study of early T cells in non-severe SARS-CoV-2 infection. From the 5' RACE reads, TCRdb called clonotypes with MiXCR, one entry per CDR3 protein. The sample includes around 33,000 distinct CDR3 sequences, 4.7% of them seen just once. Input material: whole blood. These receptors were obtained from an adult who was a healthcare worker with PCR-confirmed SARS-CoV-2 infection or an uninfected control (not recorded which).

This clonotype was seen at least ten times. The rearrangement links TRBV5-1 to TRBJ1-1; D remains unclear. Trimming cost V 0 bases and J 2 bases, with 8 bases left between them. This CDR3 is 14 amino acids long. Germline V gene data show CDR1 as SGHRS and CDR2 as YFSETQ. CDR3 protein: CASSLGAGNTEAFF. CDR3 nucleotides: TGCGCCAGCAGCTTGGGGGCGGGAAACACTGAAGCTTTCTTT.

This clonotype is judged medium-sized. This chain joins TRBV11-2 and TRBJ2-1, with 8 bases that match TRBD1. The V gene's germline CDR1 is SGHAT and CDR2 FQNNGV. The trim removed 4 bases at V and 6 bases at J, leaving 2 bases unmatched. The CDR3 contains 13 residues. The CDR3 reads CASSSTGVNEQFF. The CDR3, as DNA: TGTGCCAGCAGCTCGACAGGGGTCAATGAGCAGTTCTTC.

This clonotype occurred many times. J is TRBJ2-7 and V is TRBV30; D is ambiguous. The V end was cut by 1 base, the J end by 2 bases, with 6 bases between. CDR3 length: 12 residues. CDR1 and CDR2 from the germline V gene are GTSNPN and SVGIG (reference sequence). The CDR3 DNA follows: TGTGCCTGGAGTGGGGTAACCTACGAGCAGTACTTC. Amino acid sequence: CAWSGVTYEQYF.

This clonotype was counted a few times. The CDR3 loop is CASSALWGYRPGELFF. Written as DNA, the CDR3 is TGTGCCAGCAGCGCTTTGTGGGGGTACAGGCCCGGGGAGCTGTTTTTT. The rearrangement joins TRBV7-8 to TRBJ2-2, with D perhaps TRBD1 or TRBD2 (5 bases each). The V gene's germline CDR1 is SGHVS and CDR2 FQNEAQ. The CDR3 consists of 16 residues. Trimming left V 5 bases short and J 6 bases short, with 19 bases between.

This clonotype was seen more than once but under ten times. CDR3 sequence (DNA): TGCAGCGTGGGACACGGGGAAGCTGGGGCCAACGTCCTGACTTTC. Encoded protein: CSVGHGEAGANVLTF. The chain is built from TRBV29-1 and TRBJ2-6; tentatively, D is TRBD1 (6 bases). The CDR3 spans 15 residues. V shed 6 bases and J shed 2 bases, with 14 bases lying between them. The germline V gene has CDR1 SQVTM and CDR2 ANQGSEA. Based on the CDR3 plus reference TRBV29-1 and TRBJ2-6, the full variable domain is SAVISQKPSRDICQRGTSLTIQCQVDSQVTMMFWYRQQPGQSLTLIATANQGSEATYESGFVIDKFPISRPNLTFSTLTVSNMSPEDSSIYLCSVGHGEAGANVLTFGAGSRLTVL.

This clonotype came up many times. V gene TRBV11-2 combines with J gene TRBJ2-7, with 10 bases matching TRBD2. Germline-derived CDR1 and CDR2 are SGHAT and FQNNGV. V lost 3 bases, J lost 3 bases, and 8 bases stayed unmatched. The CDR3 has 16 residues. The chain's CDR3 is CASSFRGTSGIYEQYF. The CDR3 DNA is TGTGCCAGCAGCTTCAGGGGTACTAGCGGGATCTACGAGCAGTACTTC.

This clonotype was seen repeatedly, ten times or more. The rearrangement joins TRBV7-9 to TRBJ1-1, with D uncertain. The CDR3 runs 12 residues. The V end lost 7 bases, the J end lost 5 bases, and 11 bases lay between the germline ends. Germline-derived CDR1 and CDR2 are SEHNR and FQNEAQ (reference sequence). The CDR3 reads CASILGNTEAFF. The CDR3 coding sequence is TGTGCCAGCATCCTGGGGAATACTGAAGCTTTCTTT.

This clonotype was seen at least ten times. The chain links TRBV7-8 to TRBJ2-5; TRBD2 agrees at 11 bases. The CDR3 length is 17 residues. J gave up 4 bases and V 5 bases, and 12 bases lay outside the gene matches. The germline V gene encodes CDR1 SGHVS and CDR2 FQNEAQ. This CDR3 is CASSPILAGAISETQYF. The CDR3 DNA reads TGTGCCAGCAGCCCGATACTAGCGGGGGCCATTTCAGAGACCCAGTACTTC.

This clonotype was seen ten or more times. The V and J genes are TRBV7-2 and TRBJ1-1; no reliable D call. Germline lookup yields CDR1 SGHTA and CDR2 FQGNSA. This CDR3 is built from 14 residues. V lost 2 bases, J lost 1 base, and 8 bases lay in between. CDR3 sequence reads: CASSLLGANTEAFF. The CDR3 nucleotides are TGTGCCAGCAGCTTACTGGGAGCGAACACTGAAGCTTTCTTT.

This clonotype has ten or more counts. This chain joins TRBV7-2 and TRBJ2-1; 10 bases align to TRBD2. With V trimmed by 1 base and J by 2 bases, 8 bases remained unmatched. CDR3 length equals 18 residues. CDR1 and CDR2 (germline): SGHTA, FQGNSA. The chain's CDR3 is CASSLVGAGGFPYNEQFF. The CDR3 nucleotides read TGTGCCAGCAGCTTAGTTGGAGCGGGGGGGTTCCCCTACAATGAGCAGTTCTTC.

This clonotype has at least ten counts. The rearrangement joins TRBV20-1 to TRBJ1-2; D uncertain. The V end lost 0 bases, the J end lost 8 bases, and 10 bases lay between the germline ends. The CDR3 is 12 amino acids. Germline V gives CDR1 DFQATT, CDR2 SNEGSKA (reference sequence). CDR3 sequence (DNA): TGCAGTGCTAGAGATCCCAGGCGGGGCTACACCTTC. Its translation: CSARDPRRGYTF.

This clonotype was seen at least ten times. An end of the junction does not agree with germline; a read error may underlie this. The chain carries TRBV11-2 and TRBJ2-3; 7 positions agree with TRBD2. The CDR3 has 16 residues. Germline lookup yields CDR1 SGHAT and CDR2 FQNNGV. The CDR3 protein is CASSFSQRGHTDTQYF. For the CDR3, the DNA is TGTGCCAGCAGCTTCTCGCAGCGGGGCCACACAGATACGCAGTACTTT. The whole variable domain, remainder taken from reference TRBV11-2 and TRBJ2-3, is EAGVAQSPRYKIIEKRQSVAFWCNPISGHATLYWYQQILGQGPKLLIQFQNNGVVDDSQLPKDRFSAERLKGVDSTLKIQPAKLEDSAVYLCASSFSQRGHTDTQYFGPGTRLTVL.

This clonotype appeared many times. The chain's CDR3 is CASSYEGYTEAFF. The CDR3 nucleotides read TGTGCCAGCAGTTATGAGGGATACACTGAAGCTTTCTTT. The chain recombines TRBV6-2 or TRBV6-3 with TRBJ1-1; no reliable D call. Germline V CDR1 and CDR2: MNHEY, SVGEGT. With 3 bases removed from V and 3 bases from J, the gap between germline ends came to 8 bases. CDR3 length: 13 residues.

This rearrangement joins TRBV9 to TRBJ1-1, with D possibly TRBD1 on 5 matching bases. CDR1 and CDR2 from the germline V gene are SGDLS and YYNGEE. Trimming took off 0 bases at V and 5 bases at J, with 11 bases between the two ends. The CDR3 runs to 14 residues. The CDR3 bases are TGTGCCAGCAGCGTAGGTGCTGGACATACTGAAGCTTTCTTT. Its protein product is CASSVGAGHTEAFF.